Below, 16 T cell receptor beta chains from the same sample are listed, as sequenced in a study of brain metastases from non-small cell lung cancer. Here immunoSEQ multiplex PCR was the method, and the copy in TCRdb shows in-frame clones only, minus some. This sample has about 330 clones, with under 95% found just once. Material: tissue from a brain metastasis. All receptors derive from a donor aged 40 or over with non-small cell lung cancer.

The J gene is TRBJ1-5, the V gene TRBV7-2, with D unresolved. There are 14 residues in the CDR3. The V gene lost 5 bases and the J gene lost 2 bases, with 10 bases spanning the gap. The germline CDR1 and CDR2 sequences are SGHTA and FQGNSA. The CDR3, as DNA: TGTGCCAGCAGCCCGAGCGGAGGCAATCAGCCCCAGCATTTT. It specifies CASSPSGGNQPQHF.

The chain uses TRBV27 and TRBJ2-7; D tentatively reads TRBD1 or TRBD2 (5 bases each). V was clipped by 2 bases and J by 7 bases, with 9 bases between them. This CDR3 is 12 amino acids long. Germline CDR1 MNHEY, CDR2 SMNVEV (reference sequence). The CDR3 sequence: CASSLGGGEQYF. The CDR3, as DNA: TGTGCCAGCAGTTTAGGGGGTGGGGAGCAGTACTTC.

V gene TRBV11-3 combines with J gene TRBJ2-2; TRBD1 matches 9 bases. This CDR3 is built from 16 residues. Germline V gene data show CDR1 as SGHNT and CDR2 as YENEEA. The J segment lost 1 base and the V segment lost 3 bases, leaving 3 bases of the junction unmatched. The CDR3 loop is CASSFRGQGNTGELFF. DNA for the CDR3: TGTGCCAGCAGCTTTAGGGGACAGGGGAACACCGGGGAGCTGTTTTTT.

This clone was observed a handful of times. Other DNA variants within this sample encode the same CDR3. The chain joins TRBV28 to TRBJ1-1; D remains ambiguous. V lost 2 bases and J lost 7, with 14 bases in between. Germline V gives CDR1 MDHEN, CDR2 SYDVKM. The CDR3 covers 14 residues. The CDR3 sequence is CASSLSSASGEAFF. The CDR3 bases are TGTGCCAGCAGTTTAAGTTCTGCCTCGGGTGAAGCTTTCTTT.

This chain connects TRBV19 to TRBJ2-2, with D uncertain. The CDR3 runs to 13 residues. V shed 6 bases and J shed 6 bases, with 11 bases lying between them. Germline-derived CDR1 and CDR2 are LNHDA and SQIVND (reference sequence). The CDR3 DNA reads TGTGCCAGTAGGGATAGCATCTCCGGGGAGCTGTTTTTT. It is translated as CASRDSISGELFF.

The rearrangement joins TRBV19 to TRBJ2-3; TRBD2 matches 13 bases. CDR1 LNHDA and CDR2 SQIVND come from the germline V gene (reference sequence). CDR3 length: 17 residues. J gave up 0 bases and V 5 bases, and 5 bases lay outside the gene matches. The CDR3 loop is CASSFSGLAGSTDTQYF. The CDR3 DNA sequence: TGTGCCAGTAGTTTCTCGGGACTAGCGGGAAGCACAGATACGCAGTATTTT.

The V call is TRBV4-3, the J call TRBJ2-3; 12 bases are shared with TRBD2. CDR1 is LGHNA, CDR2 YSLEER, per germline. The CDR3 is made up of 16 amino acids. V gave up 1 base and J gave up 8 bases; unmatched junction bases: 7. CDR3 DNA sequence: TGCGCCAGCAGCCAAGCGCTAGCGGGAGGGCCACTTACGCAGTATTTT. Its protein is CASSQALAGGPLTQYF.

This chain links TRBV6-5 with TRBJ1-3; the D is unclear. The germline CDR1 and CDR2 sequences are MNHEY and SVGAGI. Trimming removed 10 bases at V and 0 bases at J, with 13 bases between. The CDR3 length is 14 residues. CDR3 amino acids: CATSTGISGNTIYF. DNA for the CDR3: TGTGCCACCTCAACGGGGATCTCTGGAAACACCATATATTTT.

This clone appeared once. The junction does not match germline at one end; this may be a read error. The chain links TRBV19 to TRBJ2-7; TRBD2 is a possible D gene (5 bases). Germline lookup yields CDR1 LNHDA and CDR2 SQIVND (reference sequence). This CDR3 spans 13 amino acids. CDR3 region: CASSIRSGSEQYF. Here the CDR3 DNA reads TGTGCTAGTAGTATACGGTCGGGGAGTGAGCAGTACTTC.

The chain joins TRBV15 to TRBJ2-7; D remains unclear. Germline V gene lookup returns CDR1 LNHNV and CDR2 YYDKDF (reference sequence). With 0 bases removed from V and 7 bases from J, the gap between germline ends came to 7 bases. The CDR3 contains 12 residues. This CDR3 reads CATSREQGEQYF. CDR3 DNA sequence: TGTGCCACCAGCAGAGAACAAGGAGAGCAGTACTTC.

The V gene is TRBV6-5, the J gene TRBJ2-6; D gene unclear. V lost 4 bases, J lost 6 bases, and 13 bases lay in between. The CDR3 is 15 residues long. Germline V lookup: CDR1 MNHEY, CDR2 SVGAGI. The DNA of the CDR3 is TGTGCCAGCAGTTCTCAGTTCGGTGAGGCCAACGTCCTGACTTTC. Encoded protein: CASSSQFGEANVLTF.

This sequence joins TRBV7-9 and TRBJ2-1, with a weak D call TRBD1 (5 bases). Trimming cost V 1 base and J 14 bases, with 12 bases left between them. Per the germline V gene, CDR1 is SEHNR and CDR2 is FQNEAQ (reference sequence). This CDR3 is 12 amino acids long. The CDR3 DNA follows: TGTGCCAGCAGCTTAGGGACAAAGCCGGAGTTCTTC. Protein: CASSLGTKPEFF. Full variable domain (rest looked up from reference TRBV7-9 and TRBJ2-1): DTGVSQNPRHKITKRGQNVTFRCDPISEHNRLYWYRQTLGQGPEFLTYFQNEAQLEKSRLLSDRFSAERPKGSFSTLEIQRTEQGDSAMYLCASSLGTKPEFFGPGTRLTVL.

V and J are TRBV12-5 and TRBJ1-1; D call uncertain. The length of the CDR3 is 14 residues. V lost 3 bases and J lost 1, with 9 bases in between. From germline, CDR1 is LGHNT and CDR2 FRNRAP. For the CDR3, the DNA is TGTGCTAGTGGTTTTCCGACGGAGAACACTGAAGCTTTCTTT. Translation: CASGFPTENTEAFF. The variable domain in full, with the rest retrieved from reference TRBV12-5 and TRBJ1-1, is DARVTQTPRHKVTEMGQEVTMRCQPILGHNTVFWYRQTMMQGLELLAYFRNRAPLDDSGMPKDRFSAEMPDATLATLKIQPSEPRDSAVYFCASGFPTENTEAFFGQGTRLTVV.

J is TRBJ1-1 and V is TRBV6-2 or TRBV6-3, with D perhaps TRBD1 (5 bases). From germline, CDR1 is MNHEY and CDR2 SVGEGT. The CDR3 totals 14 residues. V was pared by 1 base and J by 5 bases, with 11 bases between. As DNA, the CDR3 is TGTGCCAGCAGTTACTTGGAGGGGAGTACTGAAGCTTTCTTT. This sequence encodes CASSYLEGSTEAFF.

The rearrangement uses TRBV6-1 and TRBJ2-7, with 15 bases that match TRBD2. V trimming: 3 bases; J trimming: 3 bases; junction bases outside the gene matches: 3. CDR3 length equals 16 residues. The germline V gene has CDR1 MNHNS and CDR2 SASEGT. The CDR3 DNA reads as TGTGCCAGCAGTGAGGGACTAGCGGGAGGCTTCTACGAGCAGTACTTC. This codes for CASSEGLAGGFYEQYF.

V is TRBV15 and J is TRBJ2-7; 9 bases fit TRBD1. Germline V gene data show CDR1 as LNHNV and CDR2 as YYDKDF (reference sequence). This CDR3 has 14 amino acids. V lost 8 bases to trimming and J lost 4 bases; unmatched junction nucleotides: 9. This CDR3 reads CATYPGQGPYEQYF. The CDR3 DNA is TGTGCCACCTACCCGGGACAGGGACCGTACGAGCAGTACTTC.